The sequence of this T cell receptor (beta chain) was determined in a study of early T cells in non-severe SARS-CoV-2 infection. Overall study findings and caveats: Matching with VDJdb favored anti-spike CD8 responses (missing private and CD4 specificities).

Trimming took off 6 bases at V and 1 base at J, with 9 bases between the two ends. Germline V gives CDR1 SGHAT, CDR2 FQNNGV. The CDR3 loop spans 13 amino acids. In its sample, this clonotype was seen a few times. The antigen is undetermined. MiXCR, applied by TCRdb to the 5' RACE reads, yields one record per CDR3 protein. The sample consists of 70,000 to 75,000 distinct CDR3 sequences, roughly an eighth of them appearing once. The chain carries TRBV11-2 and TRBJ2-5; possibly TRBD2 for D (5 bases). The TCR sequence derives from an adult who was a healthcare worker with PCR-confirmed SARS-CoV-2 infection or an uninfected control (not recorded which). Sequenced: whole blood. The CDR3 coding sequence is TGTGCCAGCAGACTCGCGGGCCAAGAGACCCAGTACTTC. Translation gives CASRLAGQETQYF. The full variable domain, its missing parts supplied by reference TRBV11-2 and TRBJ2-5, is EAGVAQSPRYKIIEKRQSVAFWCNPISGHATLYWYQQILGQGPKLLIQFQNNGVVDDSQLPKDRFSAERLKGVDSTLKIQPAKLEDSAVYLCASRLAGQETQYFGPGTRLLVL.